This T cell receptor beta chain was recorded in a study of shared clonotypes between healthy human individuals. On the study more broadly: CD4 naive and CD4 memory each took three plates per donor, while CD8 naive took two and CD8 memory one.

The donors were adults (healthy and HIV-negative) with no recent acute infections or vaccinations. The CDR3 contains 14 residues. Germline V lookup: CDR1 SGHVS, CDR2 FQNEAQ. Between the trimmed V and J ends, which lost 5 bases and 5 bases, there was a span of 15 bases. Whole-study findings and limits: The sharing of 4% to 5.5% of naive CD4 clonotypes was seen across a handful of donors.

The authors loaded 200 ng DNA, 25,000 to 30,000 T cell genomes, into sorted-subset replicate PCRs. Clones were read by immunoSEQ multiplex PCR, and TCRdb kept only the in-frame ones, dropping some. The sample has some 1.4 million clones; roughly 96% are singletons. Of note for this clone: The antigen is unknown.

The specimen was naive CD4+ T cells sorted from blood. Regarding subset: CD45RA+ positively selected. This clonotype was sampled from a man aged 30 to 45 in good health. The rearrangement links TRBV7-8 to TRBJ1-2; D unclear. The CDR3 coding sequence is TGTGCCAGCAGCCGTTCTCATGAGCTATATGGCTACACCTTC. It is translated as CASSRSHELYGYTF.